A single sample gave rise to the 18 T cell receptor beta chains below, sequenced in a study of T-cell memory formation after mild COVID-19. Using its own MiXCR run on the 5' RACE reads, TCRdb lists one record per CDR3 protein. This sample carries about 470,000 distinct CDR3 sequences, 18% of them seen once, and the ten largest clones take over 9%. Sequences were obtained from PBMCs or a T cell subset sorted from them (not recorded which). The receptors derive from an adult woman who had mild COVID-19 (a few samples of this study predate the infection). Cell type and time point are not known.

CDR3 nucleotide sequence: TGTGCCAGCAGCTTAACGGGACAGGGGGCCTCTGAAGCTTTCTTT. It yields the protein CASSLTGQGASEAFF. The chain uses TRBV5-4 and TRBJ1-1; 12 bases line up with TRBD1. J lost 6 bases, V lost 2 bases, and 5 bases had no gene match. The germline gives CDR1 SGHNT, CDR2 YYREEE (reference sequence). The CDR3 loop spans 15 amino acids.

The chain links TRBV20-1 to TRBJ2-7; TRBD1 aligns across 11 bases. With V trimmed by 6 bases and J by 7 bases, 8 bases remained unmatched. This CDR3 region has 13 residues. The germline V gene has CDR1 DFQATT and CDR2 SNEGSKA (reference sequence). The DNA of the CDR3 is TGCAGTGCAACGACCGGGACAGGGGGTGAGCAGTACTTC. Encoded protein: CSATTGTGGEQYF.

The chain uses TRBV4-3 and TRBJ1-2, with 9 bases aligning to TRBD1. The CDR3 length is 15 residues. Looked up from germline, CDR1 is LGHNA and CDR2 is YSLEER. V dropped 1 base and J dropped 8; count of bases not matched to a gene: 8. CDR3 protein: CASSQAPGQGFGYTF. Here the CDR3 DNA reads TGCGCCAGCAGCCAAGCACCGGGACAGGGTTTCGGCTACACCTTC.

This clonotype was seen ten or more times. This chain connects TRBV9 to TRBJ1-2; D perhaps matches TRBD1 (5 bases). The germline V gene encodes CDR1 SGDLS and CDR2 YYNGEE. The CDR3 length is 13 residues. V was shortened by 3 bases and J by 6 bases, with 12 bases between the two germline ends. In DNA form, the CDR3 reads TGTGCCAGCAGCGGACTAGGGGTACATGGCTACACCTTC. Its translation: CASSGLGVHGYTF. The full variable domain, with the rest looked up from reference TRBV9 and TRBJ1-2, is DSGVTQTPKHLITATGQRVTLRCSPRSGDLSVYWYQQSLDQGLQFLIQYYNGEERAKGNILERFSAQQFPDLHSELNLSSLELGDSALYFCASSGLGVHGYTFGSGTRLTVV.

The CDR3: CASSFGPTNNEQFF. DNA of the CDR3: TGTGCCAGCAGCTTTGGACCGACTAACAATGAGCAGTTCTTC. This chain connects TRBV5-6 to TRBJ2-1, with a possible D match to TRBD2 (5 bases). The V gene lost 2 bases and the J gene lost 5 bases, with 11 bases spanning the gap. Germline V CDR1 and CDR2: SGHDT, YYEEEE. The CDR3 length is 14 residues.

This clonotype was detected a few times. V usage is TRBV20-1 and J usage is TRBJ2-3, with 8 bases that match TRBD2. The length of the CDR3 is 15 residues. V trimming: 8 bases; J trimming: 2 bases; junction bases outside the gene matches: 12. Germline CDR1 DFQATT, CDR2 SNEGSKA (reference sequence). In nucleotides, the CDR3 is TGCAGTTCCCTCGGGAGGGATCCCCACACAGATACGCAGTATTTT. Translated, it gives CSSLGRDPHTDTQYF.

This clonotype showed up many times. The chain is built from TRBV28 and TRBJ2-4; unclear D gene. This CDR3 is built from 19 residues. Between the trimmed V and J ends, which lost 3 bases and 3 bases, there was a span of 24 bases. Germline-derived CDR1 and CDR2 are MDHEN and SYDVKM. CDR3 sequence: CASSLIRISSVRGKNIQYF. The CDR3 DNA follows: TGTGCCAGCAGTTTGATTAGGATCTCGTCTGTTCGAGGCAAAAACATTCAGTACTTC.

The chain links TRBV18 to TRBJ1-1, with unresolved D. Germline V gene sequence: CDR1 KGHSH, CDR2 LQKENI. Trimming removed 4 bases at V and 1 base at J, with 10 bases between. This CDR3 is 14 amino acids long. In DNA form, the CDR3 reads TGTGCCAGCTCACGGCAGGAGAAGAACACTGAAGCTTTCTTT. Its translation: CASSRQEKNTEAFF.

In this sample, this clonotype turned up a few times. This sequence joins TRBV11-3 and TRBJ2-7, with TRBD2 matching over 11 bases. Germline assignment: CDR1 SGHNT and CDR2 YENEEA. The CDR3 is made up of 17 amino acids. Trimming at V came to 0 bases and at J to 3 bases, leaving 7 bases not matched to a gene. This chain's CDR3 is CASSLDQGLAEIYEQYF. CDR3 in DNA: TGTGCCAGCAGCTTAGATCAGGGACTAGCGGAGATCTACGAGCAGTACTTC.

This clonotype has more than one count but fewer than ten. The chain recombines TRBV5-4 with TRBJ2-7; 9 nucleotides match TRBD1. This CDR3 is built from 15 residues. V dropped 3 bases and J dropped 1; count of bases not matched to a gene: 5. CDR1 is SGHNT and CDR2 is YYREEE in the germline V gene (reference sequence). Here the CDR3 DNA reads TGTGCCAGCAGCTGGGACAGGGTCGGATCCTACGAGCAGTACTTC. This codes for CASSWDRVGSYEQYF. Full variable domain (outside the CDR3, taken from reference TRBV5-4 and TRBJ2-7): ETGVTQSPTHLIKTRGQQVTLRCSSQSGHNTVSWYQQALGQGPQFIFQYYREEENGRGNFPPRFSGLQFPNYSSELNVNALELDDSALYLCASSWDRVGSYEQYFGPGTRLTVT.

This clonotype was seen more than once but under ten times. The rearrangement links TRBV7-3 to TRBJ1-4, with 7 bases lining up with TRBD1. Per germline, CDR1 SGHTA and CDR2 FQGTGA. CDR3 length: 15 residues. V trimming: 5 bases; J trimming: 5 bases; junction bases outside the gene matches: 8. CDR3 amino acids: CASSPHRGPNEKLFF. CDR3 coding DNA: TGTGCCAGCAGCCCCCACAGGGGCCCAAATGAAAAACTGTTTTTT.

This chain joins TRBV11-1 and TRBJ2-1; 8 bases line up with TRBD2. V was pared by 4 bases and J by 4 bases, with 12 bases of the junction left unmatched. This CDR3 is built from 17 residues. The V gene's germline CDR1 is SGHAT and CDR2 FQDESV (reference sequence). The CDR3 DNA follows: TGTGCCAGCAGCTCAGGGGTCTGGCGGGGGGAGTACAATGAGCAGTTCTTC. Translation gives CASSSGVWRGEYNEQFF.

This clonotype was detected only a few times. The rearrangement joins TRBV4-1 to TRBJ2-1; unclear D gene. The germline V and J ends were trimmed by 4 bases and 5 bases, with 6 bases remaining between them. The germline gives CDR1 MGHRA, CDR2 YSYEKL. This CDR3 region has 12 residues. In nucleotides, the CDR3 is TGCGCCAGCAGCCGCCGAAACAATGAGCAGTTCTTC. This translates into CASSRRNNEQFF.

This clonotype was counted only a few times. The V call is TRBV12-3 or TRBV12-4, the J call TRBJ2-7, with TRBD1 matching 8 bases. V lost 6 bases and J lost 2; bases outside the gene matches: 3. This CDR3 has 13 amino acids. The CDR3 DNA is TGTGCCAGCAGCTGGGGACAGGCCTACGAGCAGTACTTC. It translates to CASSWGQAYEQYF.

The V gene is TRBV18, the J gene TRBJ2-1, with D maybe TRBD2 (6 bases). Per germline, CDR1 KGHSH and CDR2 LQKENI. This CDR3 spans 13 amino acids. Trimming removed 2 bases from V and 7 bases from J, with 9 bases in between. The CDR3 sequence: CASSPGRENEQFF. The CDR3 DNA reads as TGTGCCAGCTCACCAGGGCGGGAAAATGAGCAGTTCTTC. The complete variable domain, with remaining parts taken from reference TRBV18 and TRBJ2-1, reads NAGVMQNPRHLVRRRGQEARLRCSPMKGHSHVYWYRQLPEEGLKFMVYLQKENIIDESGMPKERFSAEFPKEGPSILRIQQVVRGDSAAYFCASSPGRENEQFFGPGTRLTVL.

The chain links TRBV29-1 to TRBJ1-1, with unresolved D. The CDR3 length is 14 residues. The V end was cut by 3 bases, the J end by 1 base, with 12 bases between. Germline V gene lookup returns CDR1 SQVTM and CDR2 ANQGSEA. This CDR3 reads CSVDRRPENTEAFF. CDR3 nucleotides: TGCAGCGTTGATCGGAGGCCGGAGAACACTGAAGCTTTCTTT.

This clonotype was observed a few times. The chain employs TRBV3-1 and TRBJ2-1, with 7 bases matching TRBD2. Germline V lookup: CDR1 LGHDT, CDR2 YNNKEL (reference sequence). V shed 0 bases, J shed 3 bases, and the junction held 11 bases outside the gene matches. This CDR3 contains 18 residues. The CDR3 here is CASSQEGELAGDYNEQFF. In nucleotides, the CDR3 is TGTGCCAGCAGCCAAGAAGGAGAGTTAGCGGGCGACTACAATGAGCAGTTCTTC.

V gene TRBV20-1 combines with J gene TRBJ2-3; 7 positions match TRBD2. Trimming at V came to 0 bases and at J to 2 bases, leaving 5 bases not matched to a gene. CDR1 is DFQATT, CDR2 SNEGSKA, per germline (reference sequence). The CDR3 runs 15 residues. CDR3 in DNA: TGCAGTGCTAGAGACGGGAGGACCCCCACAGATACGCAGTATTTT. Translated: CSARDGRTPTDTQYF.